This T cell receptor beta chain comes out of a study of regulatory T cells in long-lasting Graves disease. HTBI primers from iRepertoire and Arm-PCR of CDR3 regions yielded the TCR beta libraries. TCRdb fed the multiplex PCR reads into MiXCR, producing one record per CDR3 protein. Among 400,000 to 450,000 distinct CDR3 sequences listed, around 24% were seen once. The time point was: persistent/refractory GD, antithyroid drugs over 5 years with positive TRAb. RNA from PBMCs was the source of the TCR library. The sequencing used peripheral blood mononuclear cells (PBMCs), collected when the disease was refractory, from a patient treated with antithyroid drugs. This clonotype originated in a female donor with Graves disease.

Here the CDR3 DNA reads TGTGCCAGCAGCTTAGTCGGGGCAACAGAGACCCAGTACTTC. Encoded protein: CASSLVGATETQYF. This chain joins TRBV7-8 and TRBJ2-5, with D perhaps assigned TRBD1 or TRBD2 (5 bases each). The CDR3 is made up of 14 amino acids. V lost 1 base to trimming and J lost 4 bases, with 10 bases between them. The germline V gene encodes CDR1 SGHVS and CDR2 FQNEAQ.